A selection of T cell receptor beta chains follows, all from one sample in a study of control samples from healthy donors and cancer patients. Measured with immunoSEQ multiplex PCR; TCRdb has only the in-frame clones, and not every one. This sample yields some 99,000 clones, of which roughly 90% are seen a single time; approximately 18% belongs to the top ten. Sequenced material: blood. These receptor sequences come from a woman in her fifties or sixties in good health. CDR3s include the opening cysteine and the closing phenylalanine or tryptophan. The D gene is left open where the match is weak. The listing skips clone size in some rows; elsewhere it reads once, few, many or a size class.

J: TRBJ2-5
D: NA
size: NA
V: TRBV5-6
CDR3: CASSLPTGQETQYF
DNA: TGTGCCAGCAGCTTGCCGACGGGGCAAGAGACCCAGTACTTC

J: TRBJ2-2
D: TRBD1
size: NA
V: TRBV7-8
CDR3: CASIRGQMNTGELFF
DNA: TGTGCCAGCATCCGGGGACAGATGAACACCGGGGAGCTGTTTTTT

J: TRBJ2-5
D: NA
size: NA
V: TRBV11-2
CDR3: CASSKGLGTPQETQYF
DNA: TGTGCCAGCAGCAAAGGACTGGGGACCCCCCAAGAGACCCAGTACTTC

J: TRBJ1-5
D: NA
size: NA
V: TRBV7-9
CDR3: CASSLGVQPQHF
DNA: TGTGCCAGCAGCTTAGGAGTTCAGCCCCAGCATTTT

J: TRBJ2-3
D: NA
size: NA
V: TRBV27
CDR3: CASGTGMGTQYF
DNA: TGTGCCAGCGGAACAGGCATGGGCACGCAGTATTTT

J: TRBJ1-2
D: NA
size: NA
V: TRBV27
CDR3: CASAGGAYGYTF
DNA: TGTGCCAGCGCGGGGGGGGCCTATGGCTACACCTTC

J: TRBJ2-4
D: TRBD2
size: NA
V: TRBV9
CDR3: CASSVVEGRVQYF
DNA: TGTGCCAGCAGCGTAGTAGAGGGGAGGGTTCAGTACTTC

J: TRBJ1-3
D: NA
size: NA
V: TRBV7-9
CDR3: CAGTMGDFDTIYF
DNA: TGTGCCGGTACCATGGGGGATTTCGACACCATATATTTT

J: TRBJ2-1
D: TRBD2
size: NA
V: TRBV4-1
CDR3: CASSQDSSSGRDRKWFF
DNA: TGCGCCAGCAGCCAAGATTCTTCTAGCGGGAGGGATAGAAAGTGGTTCTTC

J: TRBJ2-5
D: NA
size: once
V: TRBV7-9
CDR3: CASSPYPRTPGETQYF
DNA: TGTGCCAGCAGCCCTTACCCCAGGACACCAGGAGAGACCCAGTACTTC

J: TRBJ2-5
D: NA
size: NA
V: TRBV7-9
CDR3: CASSFAEVQYF
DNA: TGTGCCAGCAGCTTCGCAGAGGTCCAGTACTTC

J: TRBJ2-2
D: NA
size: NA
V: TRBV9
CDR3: CASGPLRGGELFF
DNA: TGTGCCAGCGGCCCCCTTCGTGGCGGGGAGCTGTTTTTT

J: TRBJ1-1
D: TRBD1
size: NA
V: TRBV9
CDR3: CASSVGTGVVTEAFF
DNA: TGTGCCAGCAGCGTAGGGACAGGGGTGGTTACTGAAGCTTTCTTT

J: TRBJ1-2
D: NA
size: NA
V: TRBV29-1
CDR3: CSVEAGAQGGYTF
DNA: TGCAGTGTCGAGGCGGGTGCCCAGGGTGGCTACACCTTC

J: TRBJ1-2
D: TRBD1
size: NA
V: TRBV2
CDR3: CASRAVRDRGKYGYTF
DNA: TGTGCCAGCAGGGCCGTCAGGGACAGGGGAAAGTATGGCTACACCTTC

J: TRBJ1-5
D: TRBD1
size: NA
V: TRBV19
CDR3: CASSPIGTAFPHF
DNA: TGTGCCAGTAGTCCTATCGGGACAGCCTTCCCGCATTTT

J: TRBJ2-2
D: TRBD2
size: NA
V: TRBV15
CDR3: CATSRDAGGNTGELFF
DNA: TGTGCCACCAGCAGAGATGCGGGGGGAAATACCGGGGAGCTGTTTTTT

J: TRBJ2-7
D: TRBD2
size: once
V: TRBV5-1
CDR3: CASSKGIGTSRYYEQYF
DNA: TGCGCCAGCAGCAAGGGCATAGGGACTAGTCGATACTACGAGCAGTACTTC

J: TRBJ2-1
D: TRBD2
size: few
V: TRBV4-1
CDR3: CASSQGTSGRPNLQFF
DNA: TGCGCCAGCAGCCAAGGGACTAGCGGGAGGCCAAACTTACAGTTCTTC

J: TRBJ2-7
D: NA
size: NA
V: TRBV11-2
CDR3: CASSFPTGAPHEQYF
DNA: TGTGCCAGCAGTTTCCCCACGGGGGCCCCCCACGAGCAGTACTTC

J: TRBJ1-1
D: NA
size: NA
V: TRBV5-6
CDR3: CASSLYGGRNTEAFF
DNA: TGTGCCAGCAGCTTGTACGGGGGCCGGAACACTGAAGCTTTCTTT

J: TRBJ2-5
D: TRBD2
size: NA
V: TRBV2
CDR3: CASSERASGAARSETQYF
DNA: TGTGCCAGCAGTGAGAGGGCTAGCGGGGCGGCGCGTTCAGAGACCCAGTACTTC

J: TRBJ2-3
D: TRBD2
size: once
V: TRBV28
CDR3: CASTAGGGGTQYF
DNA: TGTGCCAGCACGGCGGGTGGGGGGGGTACGCAGTATTTT

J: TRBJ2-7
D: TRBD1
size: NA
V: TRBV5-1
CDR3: CASSKSGGNYEQYF
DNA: TGCGCCAGCAGTAAGTCAGGGGGCAACTACGAGCAGTACTTC

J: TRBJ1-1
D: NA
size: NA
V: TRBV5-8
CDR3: CASSLSVRAAFF
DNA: TGTGCCAGCAGCTTGTCTGTCCGGGCAGCTTTCTTT

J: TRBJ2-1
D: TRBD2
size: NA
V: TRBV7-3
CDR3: CASSFLAGGPGEQFF
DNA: TGTGCCAGCAGCTTTTTAGCGGGGGGGCCTGGTGAGCAGTTCTTC

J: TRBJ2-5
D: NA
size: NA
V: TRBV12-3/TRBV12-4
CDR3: CASNPGMGQTQYF
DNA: TGTGCCAGCAATCCGGGAATGGGACAGACCCAGTACTTC

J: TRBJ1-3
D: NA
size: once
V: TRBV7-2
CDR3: CASSLGDSSGNTIYF
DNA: TGTGCCAGCAGCTTAGGGGATAGCTCTGGAAACACCATATATTTT

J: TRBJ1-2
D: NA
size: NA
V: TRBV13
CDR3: CASSPRGEYGYTF
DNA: TGTGCCAGCAGCCCTAGGGGGGAGTACGGCTACACCTTC

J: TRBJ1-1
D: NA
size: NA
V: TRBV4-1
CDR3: CASSQPPAGITEAFF
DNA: TGCGCCAGCAGCCAACCCCCAGCCGGGATCACTGAAGCTTTCTTT

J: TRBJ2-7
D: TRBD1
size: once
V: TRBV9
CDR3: CASSLRDSYEQYF
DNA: TGTGCCAGCAGCCTCCGGGACAGCTACGAGCAGTACTTC

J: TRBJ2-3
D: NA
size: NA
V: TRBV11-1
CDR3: CASSSPEASRDTQYF
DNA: TGTGCCAGCAGTTCCCCCGAGGCTAGCCGAGATACGCAGTATTTT

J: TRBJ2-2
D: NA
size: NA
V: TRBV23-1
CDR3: CASPHWGGGGTGELFF
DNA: TGCGCCAGCCCCCATTGGGGGGGCGGGGGCACCGGGGAGCTGTTTTTT

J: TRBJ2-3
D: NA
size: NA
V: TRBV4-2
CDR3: CASSQERSQDTQYF
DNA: TGTGCCAGCAGCCAAGAGAGGTCGCAAGATACGCAGTATTTT

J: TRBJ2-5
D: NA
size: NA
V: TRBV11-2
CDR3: CASSLGTVGGKTQYF
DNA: TGTGCCAGCAGCTTAGGGACAGTTGGGGGAAAGACCCAGTACTTC

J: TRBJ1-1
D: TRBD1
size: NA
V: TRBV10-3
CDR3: CAISAQPGQGLTEAFF
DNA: TGTGCCATCAGTGCACAGCCGGGACAGGGGTTGACTGAAGCTTTCTTT

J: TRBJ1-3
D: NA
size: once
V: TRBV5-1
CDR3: CASSSGLESSGNTIYF
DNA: TGCGCCAGCAGTTCGGGACTCGAAAGCTCTGGAAACACCATATATTTT

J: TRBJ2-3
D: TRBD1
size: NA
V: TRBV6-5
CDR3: CASSQQGSPDTQYF
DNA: TGTGCCAGCAGTCAACAGGGGTCACCAGATACGCAGTATTTT

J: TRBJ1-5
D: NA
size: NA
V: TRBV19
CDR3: CASRDSNQPQHF
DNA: TGTGCCAGCCGCGATAGCAATCAGCCCCAGCATTTT

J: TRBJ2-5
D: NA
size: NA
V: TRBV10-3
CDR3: CATWDVAYQETQYF
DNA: TGTGCCACATGGGACGTAGCGTACCAAGAGACCCAGTACTTC

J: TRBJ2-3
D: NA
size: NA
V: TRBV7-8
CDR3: CASSLAYADTQYF
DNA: TGTGCCAGCAGCTTAGCGTATGCAGATACGCAGTATTTT

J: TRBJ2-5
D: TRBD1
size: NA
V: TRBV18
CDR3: CASSPPNPNLRDREETQYF
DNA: TGTGCCAGCTCACCACCGAACCCAAACCTCCGGGACAGGGAAGAGACCCAGTACTTC

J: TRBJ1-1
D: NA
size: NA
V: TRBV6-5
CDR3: CASSLLSSEAFF
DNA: TGTGCCAGCAGTCTCCTAAGTTCGGAAGCTTTCTTT

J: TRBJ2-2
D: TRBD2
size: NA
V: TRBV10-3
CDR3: CAISARLAGDTGELFF
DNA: TGTGCCATCAGTGCCCGTCTAGCGGGAGACACCGGGGAGCTGTTTTTT

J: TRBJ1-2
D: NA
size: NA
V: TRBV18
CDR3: CASSPTGPGGYTF
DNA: TGTGCCAGCTCACCGACAGGACCTGGAGGCTACACCTTC

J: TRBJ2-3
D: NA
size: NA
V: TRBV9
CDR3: CASSVQGASATDTQYF
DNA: TGTGCCAGCAGCGTACAGGGAGCTAGCGCGACAGATACGCAGTATTTT

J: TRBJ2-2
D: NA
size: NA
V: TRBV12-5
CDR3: CASGPGPGELFF
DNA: TGTGCTAGTGGGCCAGGCCCCGGGGAGCTGTTTTTT

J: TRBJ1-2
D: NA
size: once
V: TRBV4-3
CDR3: CASSQAGAVLGGYTF
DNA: TGCGCCAGCAGCCAAGCCGGTGCGGTTCTAGGTGGCTACACCTTC

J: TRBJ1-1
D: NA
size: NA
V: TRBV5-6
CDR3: CASSFPSETGEAFF
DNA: TGTGCCAGCAGCTTTCCCTCAGAAACGGGTGAAGCTTTCTTT

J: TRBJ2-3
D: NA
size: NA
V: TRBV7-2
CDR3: CASSLFWRGTDTQYF
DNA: TGTGCCAGCAGCTTATTTTGGCGGGGCACAGATACGCAGTATTTT

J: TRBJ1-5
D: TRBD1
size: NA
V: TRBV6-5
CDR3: CASSPDRGGNQPQHF
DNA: TGTGCCAGCAGTCCGGACAGGGGTGGCAATCAGCCCCAGCATTTT

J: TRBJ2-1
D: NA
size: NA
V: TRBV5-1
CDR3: CASSLDHRVSYNEQFF
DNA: TGCGCCAGCAGCTTGGACCACAGGGTCTCCTACAATGAGCAGTTCTTC

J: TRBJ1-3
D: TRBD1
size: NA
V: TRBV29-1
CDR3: CSVGMTGSGNTIYF
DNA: TGCAGCGTTGGGATGACAGGGTCAGGAAACACCATATATTTT

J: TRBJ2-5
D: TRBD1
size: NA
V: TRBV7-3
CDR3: CASSSTGARETQYF
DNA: TGTGCCAGCAGCTCAACAGGGGCCCGGGAGACCCAGTACTTC

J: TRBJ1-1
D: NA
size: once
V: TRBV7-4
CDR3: CASSLQESNTEAFF
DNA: TGTGCCAGCAGCTTACAGGAGTCGAACACTGAAGCTTTCTTT

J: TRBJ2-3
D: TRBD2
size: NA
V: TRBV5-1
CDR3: CASSFGSGGATDTQYF
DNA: TGCGCCAGCAGCTTTGGTAGCGGGGGGGCCACAGATACGCAGTATTTT